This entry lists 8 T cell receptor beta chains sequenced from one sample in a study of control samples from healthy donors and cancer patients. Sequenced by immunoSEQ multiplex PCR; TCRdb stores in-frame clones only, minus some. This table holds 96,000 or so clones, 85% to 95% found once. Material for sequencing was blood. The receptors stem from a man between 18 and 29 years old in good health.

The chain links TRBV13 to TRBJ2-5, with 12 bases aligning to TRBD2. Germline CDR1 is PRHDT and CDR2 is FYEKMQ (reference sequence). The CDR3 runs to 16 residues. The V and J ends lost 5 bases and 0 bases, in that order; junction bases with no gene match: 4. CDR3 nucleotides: TGTGCCAGCAGCATTAGACTAGCGGGGGACCAAGAGACCCAGTACTTC. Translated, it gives CASSIRLAGDQETQYF.

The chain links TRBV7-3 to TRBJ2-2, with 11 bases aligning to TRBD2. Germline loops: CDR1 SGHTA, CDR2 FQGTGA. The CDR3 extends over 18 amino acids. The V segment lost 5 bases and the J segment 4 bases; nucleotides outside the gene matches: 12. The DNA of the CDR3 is TGTGCCAGCAGCCATGGGACTAGCGGACCTCCGTCCACCGGGGAGCTGTTTTTT. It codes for CASSHGTSGPPSTGELFF.

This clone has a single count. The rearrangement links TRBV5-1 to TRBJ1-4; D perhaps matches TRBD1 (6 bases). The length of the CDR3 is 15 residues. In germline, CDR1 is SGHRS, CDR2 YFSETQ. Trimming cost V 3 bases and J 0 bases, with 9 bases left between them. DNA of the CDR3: TGCGCCAGCAGCTACGGGGGCGCAACTAATGAAAAACTGTTTTTT. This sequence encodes CASSYGGATNEKLFF.

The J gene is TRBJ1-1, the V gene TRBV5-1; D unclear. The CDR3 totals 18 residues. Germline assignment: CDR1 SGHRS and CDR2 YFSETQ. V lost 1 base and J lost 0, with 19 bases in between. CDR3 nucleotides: TGCGCCAGCAGCTTGTTTATGGCAGCAACAGACATGAACACTGAAGCTTTCTTT. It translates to CASSLFMAATDMNTEAFF.

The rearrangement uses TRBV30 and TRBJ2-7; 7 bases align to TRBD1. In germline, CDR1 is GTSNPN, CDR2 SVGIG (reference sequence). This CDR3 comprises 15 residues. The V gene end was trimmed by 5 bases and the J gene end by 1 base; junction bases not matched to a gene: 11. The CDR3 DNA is TGTGCCTGGTCGGGTGGACAGGCGATATCCTACGAGCAGTACTTC. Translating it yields CAWSGGQAISYEQYF.

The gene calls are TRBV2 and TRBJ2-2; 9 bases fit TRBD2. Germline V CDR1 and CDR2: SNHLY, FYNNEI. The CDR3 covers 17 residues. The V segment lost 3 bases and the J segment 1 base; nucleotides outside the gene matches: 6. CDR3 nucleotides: TGTGCCAGCAGTGATTTGGCTAGCGGGGAGAACACCGGGGAGCTGTTTTTT. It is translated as CASSDLASGENTGELFF.

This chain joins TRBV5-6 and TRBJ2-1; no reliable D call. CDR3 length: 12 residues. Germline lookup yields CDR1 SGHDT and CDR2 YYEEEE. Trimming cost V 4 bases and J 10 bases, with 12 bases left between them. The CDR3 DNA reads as TGTGCCAGCAGCCGCTCCGGAGAAGAGCAGTTCTTC. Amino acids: CASSRSGEEQFF.

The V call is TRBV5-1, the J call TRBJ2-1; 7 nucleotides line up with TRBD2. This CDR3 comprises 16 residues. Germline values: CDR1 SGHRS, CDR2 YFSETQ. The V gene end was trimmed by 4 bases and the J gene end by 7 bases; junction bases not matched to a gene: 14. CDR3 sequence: CASSPIVGGSWNEQFF. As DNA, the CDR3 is TGCGCCAGCAGCCCCATCGTGGGCGGGAGCTGGAATGAGCAGTTCTTC.